This TCR beta chain was sequenced in a study of CD8 T cells in Susac syndrome. CDR1 LGHDT and CDR2 YNNKEL come from the germline V gene (reference sequence). Trimming pared 0 bases from V and 0 bases from J, leaving 10 bases between. The CDR3 loop spans 16 amino acids. RNA totalling about 0.45 to 1 ug underwent reverse transcription with random hexamers. An immunoSEQ multiplex PCR generated amplified TCR beta CDR3 products spanning 54 Vbeta and 13 Jbeta. One entry per CDR3 protein results from TCRdb running MiXCR on the immunoSEQ multiplex PCR reads. In the table there are about 210,000 distinct CDR3 sequences, nearly 97% of which are singletons. From blood CD8+ and CD4+ T cells, the TCR beta chain was sequenced. TEMRA cells were FACS-enriched, and CD8+ and CD4+ T cells were isolated negatively. A word on this clonotype: Its target is not known.

Study outcomes and limitations: It was acknowledged in the study that the number of individuals who were included in its TCR sequencing and HLA analysis was relatively small.

The chain carries TRBV3-1 and TRBJ2-3; maybe TRBD2 (6 bases). The material sequenced was CD4+ T cells from PBMCs. The sequence came from a human donor with multiple sclerosis. As DNA, the CDR3 is TGTGCCAGCAGCCAAGATCTGCGGGGTAGCACAGATACGCAGTATTTT. It yields the protein CASSQDLRGSTDTQYF.